Following are 5 T cell receptor beta chains from one sample sequenced in a study of OX40 agonist ivuxolimab in advanced cancers. Receptor amplification or capture employed the immunoSEQ multiplex PCR assay. Drawn from immuneACCESS, this table holds only the in-frame rearrangements with V and J called that TCRdb kept. Clones are partly lost; checked studies trace under half to an unresolved V gene and leave the rest unexplained. This sample lists roughly 100,000 clones; around 85% were detected once. About 4.1% of the sample goes to the ten largest clones. This material consisted of CD4+ or CD8+ T cells sorted from blood, taken in a trial of the OX40 agonist ivuxolimab. Receptors originate from an adult with an advanced solid tumor such as melanoma, head and neck, liver or kidney cancer.

The chain couples TRBV12-5 to TRBJ1-5; D might be TRBD1 (5 bases). Germline V lookup: CDR1 LGHNT, CDR2 FRNRAP. Trimming left V 1 base short and J 3 bases short, with 16 bases between. This CDR3 region has 17 residues. CDR3 amino acids: CASGLDSAGLPNQPQHF. DNA of the CDR3: TGTGCTAGTGGTTTGGACTCGGCGGGACTGCCCAATCAGCCCCAGCATTTT.

The J gene is TRBJ2-2, the V gene TRBV15; maybe TRBD2 (5 bases). V dropped 1 base and J dropped 1 base, with 10 bases sitting between them. The length of the CDR3 is 16 residues. CDR1 LNHNV and CDR2 YYDKDF come from the germline V gene (reference sequence). The CDR3 DNA is TGTGCCACCAGCAGAGTAGTGAGGGAGAACACCGGGGAGCTGTTTTTT. It is translated as CATSRVVRENTGELFF.

This chain links TRBV14 with TRBJ2-1; 10 nucleotides agree with TRBD2. The CDR3 runs to 15 residues. Germline CDR1 SGHDN, CDR2 FVKESK. V lost 4 bases to trimming and J lost 5 bases; unmatched junction nucleotides: 5. The DNA of the CDR3 is TGTGCCAGCAGCCCGCCGGGACTAGCGAACAATGAGCAGTTCTTC. It encodes CASSPPGLANNEQFF.

This sequence joins TRBV7-3 and TRBJ2-3; perhaps TRBD1 as D (5 bases). This CDR3 contains 13 residues. V lost 5 bases and J lost 7, with 13 bases in between. From germline, CDR1 is SGHTA and CDR2 FQGTGA. CDR3 coding DNA: TGTGCCAGCAGCCCCCCGTCAGGGCATACGCAGTATTTT. Protein product: CASSPPSGHTQYF.

In DNA, the CDR3 is TGTGCCAGCAGTCCTATAATGGGACCCCGCACAGATACGCAGTATTTT. The encoded protein is CASSPIMGPRTDTQYF. The chain employs TRBV27 and TRBJ2-3, with D tentatively TRBD1 or TRBD2 (5 bases each). The CDR3 contains 16 residues. Germline-derived CDR1 and CDR2 are MNHEY and SMNVEV (reference sequence). Trimming took 5 bases from V and 1 from J, leaving 16 bases between them.